Below, 16 T cell receptor beta chains from the same sample are listed, as sequenced in a study of CD8 T cells in Susac syndrome. With random hexamers, reverse transcription was performed on about 0.5 to 1 ug of RNA. TCRdb processed the immunoSEQ multiplex PCR reads anew with MiXCR; each CDR3 protein has one entry. The sample lists over 150,000 distinct CDR3 sequences, roughly 94% occurring once. Sequenced input: CD4+ T cells from PBMCs. The receptors derive from a human donor with Susac syndrome.

The J gene is TRBJ1-5, the V gene TRBV7-8; 9 bases map to TRBD1. Germline CDR1 reads SGHVS; CDR2 reads FQNEAQ. CDR3 length equals 14 residues. V lost 5 bases, J lost 6 bases, and 5 bases stayed unmatched. CDR3 sequence: CASSPGQGTQPQHF. The CDR3 DNA reads as TGTGCCAGCAGCCCCGGACAGGGGACTCAGCCCCAGCATTTT.

This rearrangement joins TRBV7-2 to TRBJ2-7; D ambiguous. Trimming cost V 5 bases and J 6 bases, with 14 bases left between them. CDR1 and CDR2 from the germline V gene are SGHTA and FQGNSA. The CDR3 is 13 residues long. The CDR3 DNA reads TGTGCCAGCAGCACCGTCGGCAGCGCCGAGCAGTACTTC. Residues: CASSTVGSAEQYF. Complete variable domain (other parts from reference TRBV7-2 and TRBJ2-7): GAGVSQSPSNKVTEKGKDVELRCDPISGHTALYWYRQSLGQGLEFLIYFQGNSAPDKSGLPSDRFSAERTGGSVSTLTIQRTQQEDSAVYLCASSTVGSAEQYFGPGTRLTVT.

The rearrangement joins TRBV19 to TRBJ1-2, with TRBD1 matching over 7 bases. V lost 6 bases to trimming and J lost 7 bases; unmatched junction nucleotides: 14. CDR3 length equals 15 residues. The germline V gene has CDR1 LNHDA and CDR2 SQIVND (reference sequence). The CDR3 is CASSPTGIGLSGYTF. DNA for the CDR3: TGTGCCAGTAGCCCGACAGGGATCGGATTGAGTGGCTACACCTTC.

The chain has TRBV7-9 and TRBJ1-2; D unresolved. The CDR3 consists of 17 residues. The ends were cut back, 3 bases at V and 3 bases at J, with 20 bases in the middle. Per germline, CDR1 SEHNR and CDR2 FQNEAQ (reference sequence). In DNA form, the CDR3 reads TGTGCCAGCAGCTTCGAAGGGAACGGAGTCGTTGACTATGGCTACACCTTC. Its translation: CASSFEGNGVVDYGYTF.

V and J are TRBV2 and TRBJ2-1; D might be TRBD1 or TRBD2, each matching 5 bases. The CDR3 is 15 amino acids. Per the germline V gene, CDR1 is SNHLY and CDR2 is FYNNEI. V lost 4 bases and J 2 bases, leaving 12 bases between the germline ends. CDR3 in amino acids: CASSVMGVAYNEQFF. In DNA, the CDR3 is TGTGCCAGCAGTGTCATGGGGGTGGCCTACAATGAGCAGTTCTTC.

The chain is built from TRBV14 and TRBJ2-1; 12 positions match TRBD2. V was pared by 3 bases and J by 6 bases, with 3 bases of the junction left unmatched. CDR1 and CDR2 from the germline V gene are SGHDN and FVKESK. This CDR3 has 15 amino acids. The DNA for the CDR3 is TGTGCCAGCAGCCATAGACTAGCGGGAGCCAATGAGCAGTTCTTC. Translated, it gives CASSHRLAGANEQFF.

CDR3 nucleotides: TGTGCCAGCAGCCAAGACTTCCTAGCGGGATCTCCTAGCACAGATACGCAGTATTTT. It encodes CASSQDFLAGSPSTDTQYF. V gene TRBV3-1 combines with J gene TRBJ2-3; TRBD2 matches 9 bases. Looked up from germline, CDR1 is LGHDT and CDR2 is YNNKEL (reference sequence). With V trimmed by 0 bases and J by 0 bases, 10 bases remained unmatched. This CDR3 is 19 amino acids long.

This chain joins TRBV12-3 or TRBV12-4 and TRBJ1-2; tentatively, D is TRBD1 (6 bases). Trimming cost V 1 base and J 5 bases, with 14 bases left between them. CDR3 length: 15 amino acids. The CDR3 region is CASSLGTAKSYGYTF. Here the CDR3 DNA reads TGTGCCAGCAGTTTAGGGACAGCGAAAAGTTATGGCTACACCTTC.

The rearrangement uses TRBV4-1 and TRBJ1-6; TRBD1 is a possible D gene (5 bases). Per the germline V gene, CDR1 is MGHRA and CDR2 is YSYEKL. Trimming left V 4 bases short and J 10 bases short, with 14 bases between. The CDR3 contains 14 residues. The CDR3 loop reads CASSLRQKGSPLHF. In DNA form, the CDR3 reads TGCGCCAGCAGCCTCCGACAGAAAGGCTCACCCCTCCACTTT.

The genes are TRBV20-1 and TRBJ1-2; D unresolved. The germline gives CDR1 DFQATT, CDR2 SNEGSKA (reference sequence). V was trimmed by 0 bases and J by 3 bases, leaving 14 bases between them. The CDR3 runs 15 residues. The CDR3 sequence: CSARDWGEGDYGYTF. Written as DNA, the CDR3 is TGCAGTGCTAGAGATTGGGGTGAGGGTGACTATGGCTACACCTTC.

V and J are TRBV6-2 or TRBV6-3 and TRBJ1-1, with D perhaps TRBD1 (5 bases). The CDR3 length is 15 residues. Germline V CDR1 and CDR2: MNHEY, SVGEGT. With 1 base removed from V and 13 bases from J, the gap between germline ends came to 22 bases. The CDR3 DNA reads TGTGCCAGCAGTTACTTTGACGCCCGGCAGGGTCAGGTTTTCTTT. This sequence encodes CASSYFDARQGQVFF.

The chain combines TRBV20-1 with TRBJ1-4; D gene ambiguous. V dropped 4 bases and J dropped 8 bases, with 11 bases sitting between them. The CDR3 has 12 residues. Per the germline V gene, CDR1 is DFQATT and CDR2 is SNEGSKA (reference sequence). The CDR3 sequence is CSATMVGEKLFF. The CDR3 DNA reads as TGCAGTGCTACCATGGTGGGGGAAAAACTGTTTTTT.

V and J are TRBV23-1 and TRBJ1-2, with D uncertain. TRBV23-1 is an ORF for which the function is uncertain. The CDR3 has 13 residues. Trimming removed 8 bases from V and 8 bases from J, with 18 bases in between. CDR3 region: CASYGNGNRGYTF. As DNA, the CDR3 is TGCGCCAGCTACGGGAACGGGAATCGCGGCTACACCTTC.

V is TRBV20-1 and J is TRBJ2-7; 8 bases are shared with TRBD1. CDR3 length equals 13 residues. Germline loops: CDR1 DFQATT, CDR2 SNEGSKA (reference sequence). V shed 2 bases and J 5 bases; nucleotides not matched to a gene: 5. The CDR3 coding sequence is TGCAGTGCTAGACCGACAGGGGCGGACGAGCAGTACTTC. This codes for CSARPTGADEQYF.

The chain combines TRBV5-4 with TRBJ2-3; tentatively, D is TRBD1 (5 bases). Germline V CDR1 and CDR2: SGHNT, YYREEE (reference sequence). The CDR3 is made up of 13 amino acids. CDR3 amino acids: CATKGVSTDTQYF. CDR3 DNA: TGTGCTACCAAAGGGGTAAGCACAGATACGCAGTATTTT.

The chain combines TRBV30 with TRBJ1-1; 10 nucleotides line up with TRBD1. CDR3 length equals 15 residues. The trim removed 4 bases at V and 5 bases at J, leaving 10 bases unmatched. In germline, CDR1 is GTSNPN, CDR2 SVGIG (reference sequence). The CDR3: CAWKQRQGAGTEAFF. The CDR3 DNA sequence: TGTGCCTGGAAGCAGAGACAGGGGGCTGGAACTGAAGCTTTCTTT.